Below, one T cell receptor beta chain is given with its context. This clone was observed a handful of times. Its specific antigen is unknown. Base-call qualities are not available, and no considerably larger clone is one nucleotide away. This entry is derived from a study of control samples from healthy donors and cancer patients (dated by TCRdb to 2020 to 2022). Library construction relied on the immunoSEQ multiplex PCR assay. Imported from immuneACCESS, the table was reduced by TCRdb to in-frame sequences with V and J called. These copies leave out some clones; in studies compared against another copy, an unresolved V gene accounts for under half, and the cause of the remainder is not known. In this sample the table shows about 120,000 clones, around 89% of which occur a single time. Clones ranked in the top ten supply approximately 1.1% of the sample. The receptor was derived from a woman in her forties or fifties with colorectal cancer. Sequenced: PBMCs.

The CDR3 amino acid sequence is: CASSSDRGLATGELFF. The DNA sequence reads TGCGCCAGCAGCTCAGACAGGGGGCTAGCCACCGGGGAGCTGTTTTTT. The chain links TRBV5-1 with TRBJ2-2; TRBD1 fits 10 bases in the junction. Including cysteine and phenylalanine, the CDR3 has 16 amino acids. Of the read, only the CDR3 DNA is kept; its 48 bases are in frame from base 1. The germline V gene provides CDR1 SGHRS and CDR2 YFSETQ. V loses 3 bases at its end and J loses 4 bases; junction bases beyond the gene matches: 6.